Listed here are 32 T cell receptor beta chains from one sample, sequenced in a study of blood T cell repertoires in COVID-19. The method was immunoSEQ multiplex PCR; TCRdb's version includes in-frame clones alone and lacks a portion of them. The sample lists 100,000 or so clones, roughly four fifths seen once, with 20% to 25% in the top ten. The sequenced material came from peripheral blood. All receptors come from a man between 65 and 85 years old with active or convalescent COVID-19.

This clone turned up a few times. The V and J genes are TRBV4-1 and TRBJ1-3; 7 bases agree with TRBD1. CDR1 and CDR2 (germline): MGHRA, YSYEKL. Germline trimming cut 5 bases from V and 1 base from J; bases unmatched to any gene: 11. CDR3 length: 17 amino acids. CDR3 DNA sequence: TGCGCCAGCAGCGATAGGTACAGGGGCCAGTCTGGAAACACCATATATTTT. Its protein is CASSDRYRGQSGNTIYF.

This chain joins TRBV6-6 and TRBJ2-7, with D tentatively TRBD2 (6 bases). V was cut by 6 bases and J by 2 bases, with 11 bases left in between. The germline CDR1 and CDR2 sequences are MNHNY and SVGAGI (reference sequence). This CDR3 is built from 13 residues. The CDR3 coding sequence is TGTGCCAGCAGAGTATCGGGGGCCTACGAGCAGTACTTC. Its translation: CASRVSGAYEQYF.

The chain is built from TRBV18 and TRBJ2-7; 13 nucleotides align to TRBD2. The CDR3 totals 18 residues. The trim removed 2 bases at V and 4 bases at J, leaving 11 bases unmatched. The germline CDR1 and CDR2 sequences are KGHSH and LQKENI. CDR3 region: CASSPLTTSGRSGYEQYF. For the CDR3, the DNA is TGTGCCAGCTCACCATTGACGACTAGCGGGAGGAGTGGGTACGAGCAGTACTTC.

This clone occurred a few times. CDR3 loop: CASSDWEPGYTF. The CDR3 DNA reads TGTGCCAGCAGTGACTGGGAGCCAGGCTACACCTTC. The V call is TRBV2, the J call TRBJ1-2; D not resolved. V was trimmed by 3 bases and J by 8 bases, leaving 10 bases between them. This CDR3 is 12 amino acids long. CDR1 is SNHLY, CDR2 FYNNEI, per germline.

The chain carries TRBV2 and TRBJ1-3; D gene ambiguous. The germline gives CDR1 SNHLY, CDR2 FYNNEI. Trimming took off 3 bases at V and 0 bases at J, with 6 bases between the two ends. The CDR3 spans 14 residues. CDR3 loop: CASSEQSSGNTIYF. The CDR3 nucleotides are TGTGCCAGCAGTGAGCAGTCCTCTGGAAACACCATATATTTT. The full variable domain, its missing parts supplied by reference TRBV2 and TRBJ1-3, is EPEVTQTPSHQVTQMGQEVILRCVPISNHLYFYWYRQILGQKVEFLVSFYNNEISEKSEIFDDQFSVERPDGSNFTLKIRSTKLEDSAMYFCASSEQSSGNTIYFGEGSWLTVV.

This clone showed up just once. V and J are TRBV24-1 and TRBJ2-5, with 8 bases that match TRBD2. Germline assignment: CDR1 KGHDR and CDR2 SFDVKD. After removal of 7 bases from V and 3 bases from J, the junction contained 9 bases not matched to a gene. This CDR3 spans 15 amino acids. DNA of the CDR3: TGTGCCACCAGCGGAGCGGGAGCCGAGGAAGAGACCCAGTACTTC. It encodes CATSGAGAEEETQYF.

The chain has TRBV4-1 and TRBJ1-1; 8 positions match TRBD1. Germline CDR1 reads MGHRA; CDR2 reads YSYEKL. V trimming: 4 bases; J trimming: 4 bases; junction bases outside the gene matches: 11. This CDR3 region has 16 residues. This CDR3 is CASSPSTGVPATEAFF. The CDR3 DNA is TGCGCCAGCAGCCCCTCGACAGGGGTACCGGCCACTGAAGCTTTCTTT.

The chain uses TRBV5-1 and TRBJ2-5; 13 nucleotides line up with TRBD2. This CDR3 has 17 residues. With V trimmed by 2 bases and J by 1 base, 5 bases remained unmatched. Looked up from germline, CDR1 is SGHRS and CDR2 is YFSETQ. CDR3 residues: CASSFGTSGDFQETQYF. Written as DNA, the CDR3 is TGCGCCAGCAGCTTCGGGACTAGCGGGGACTTCCAAGAGACCCAGTACTTC.

CDR3 residues: CASSYTSGTGSSEGYTF. The CDR3 DNA is TGCGCCAGCAGCTATACATCCGGGACAGGGAGTTCAGAGGGCTACACCTTC. V is TRBV5-1 and J is TRBJ1-2, with TRBD1 matching over 9 bases. After removal of 3 bases from V and 8 bases from J, the junction contained 17 bases not matched to a gene. CDR3 size: 17 residues. In germline, CDR1 is SGHRS, CDR2 YFSETQ.

V and J are TRBV24-1 and TRBJ2-2; 10 bases agree with TRBD1. Germline V CDR1 and CDR2: KGHDR, SFDVKD. The CDR3 loop spans 17 amino acids. V gave up 2 bases and J gave up 3 bases; unmatched junction bases: 5. CDR3 DNA sequence: TGTGCCACCAGTGATTCGAGGGGACAGGGGTACACCGGGGAGCTGTTTTTT. Translation gives CATSDSRGQGYTGELFF.

This clone was detected once. CDR3 sequence: CASSIGQTYGYTF. CDR3 nucleotide sequence: TGTGCCAGTAGTATAGGACAGACCTATGGCTACACCTTC. This chain uses TRBV19 with TRBJ1-2; the D gene is possibly TRBD1 (5 bases). The CDR3 is 13 residues long. V lost 1 base, J lost 4 bases, and 7 bases lay in between. Germline values: CDR1 LNHDA, CDR2 SQIVND (reference sequence).

J is TRBJ1-1 and V is TRBV7-3; D unresolved. The CDR3 spans 13 residues. Trimming left V 5 bases short and J 6 bases short, with 13 bases between. Germline V gives CDR1 SGHTA, CDR2 FQGTGA. The CDR3 sequence: CASSPTFRSEAFF. The CDR3 nucleotides read TGTGCCAGCAGCCCAACTTTTAGATCTGAAGCTTTCTTT.

The V call is TRBV7-8, the J call TRBJ1-2; TRBD1 aligns across 7 bases. The V and J ends lost 4 bases and 3 bases, in that order; junction bases with no gene match: 2. Germline CDR1 is SGHVS and CDR2 is FQNEAQ. The CDR3 spans 13 residues. CDR3: CASSWGTDYGYTF. DNA for the CDR3: TGTGCCAGCAGCTGGGGGACAGACTATGGCTACACCTTC.

This chain links TRBV5-1 with TRBJ2-5; 10 nucleotides match TRBD1. The V segment lost 2 bases and the J segment 3 bases; nucleotides outside the gene matches: 7. Germline CDR1 and CDR2: SGHRS and YFSETQ. The CDR3 sequence is 16 residues long. The CDR3 is CASSFGDRGSEETQYF. The CDR3 DNA sequence: TGCGCCAGCAGCTTTGGGGACAGGGGTTCAGAAGAGACCCAGTACTTC.

The CDR3 nucleotides read TGTGCCAGCAGCCCAAGTCGGGGCGAGCAGTACTTC. It yields the protein CASSPSRGEQYF. The chain employs TRBV3-1 (or the pseudogene TRBV3-2) and TRBJ2-7, with D tentatively TRBD2 (5 bases). V was pared by 4 bases and J by 6 bases, with 10 bases between. CDR1 LGHDT and CDR2 YNNKEL come from the germline V gene (reference sequence). The CDR3 sequence is 12 residues long.

The chain is built from TRBV7-9 and TRBJ2-5; weak D call: TRBD1 (6 bases). Trimming removed 4 bases at V and 2 bases at J, with 11 bases between. The CDR3 contains 14 residues. The germline V gene has CDR1 SEHNR and CDR2 FQNEAQ (reference sequence). CDR3 residues: CASSWKTGQETQYF. The CDR3 DNA follows: TGTGCCAGCAGCTGGAAGACAGGTCAAGAGACCCAGTACTTC. Drawing the rest from reference TRBV7-9 and TRBJ2-5, the complete variable domain is DTGVSQNPRHKITKRGQNVTFRCDPISEHNRLYWYRQTLGQGPEFLTYFQNEAQLEKSRLLSDRFSAERPKGSFSTLEIQRTEQGDSAMYLCASSWKTGQETQYFGPGTRLLVL.

This clone showed up just once. The chain is built from TRBV10-2 and TRBJ2-5; 9 nucleotides match TRBD2. Germline V gene sequence: CDR1 WSHSY, CDR2 SAAADI. This CDR3 is 14 amino acids long. With V trimmed by 4 bases and J by 5 bases, 5 bases remained unmatched. The CDR3 bases are TGCGCCAGCAGTGTAATCGCGGGAGGGGAGACCCAGTACTTC. Translated: CASSVIAGGETQYF.

This clone was counted a few times. V usage is TRBV18 and J usage is TRBJ2-3; D is uncertain. There are 16 residues in the CDR3. The germline V and J ends were trimmed by 5 bases and 0 bases, with 15 bases remaining between them. CDR1 KGHSH and CDR2 LQKENI come from the germline V gene. The CDR3, as DNA: TGTGCCAGCTCATTCAGGCTTCAACTTAGCACAGATACGCAGTATTTT. Translated, it gives CASSFRLQLSTDTQYF.

The chain recombines TRBV30 with TRBJ1-1; TRBD1 matches at 10 bases. This CDR3 has 15 amino acids. Losses at the gene ends were 6 bases for V and 4 bases for J; bases not matched to a gene: 11. The germline V gene encodes CDR1 GTSNPN and CDR2 SVGIG (reference sequence). The CDR3 sequence is CACLDRDRGRTEAFF. In DNA, the CDR3 is TGTGCCTGTCTCGACCGGGACAGGGGCCGCACTGAAGCTTTCTTT.

The V call is TRBV3-1 (or the pseudogene TRBV3-2), the J call TRBJ1-1; TRBD1 matches at 7 bases. The junction had 3 bases not matched to a gene; V was cut back by 2 bases and J by 3 bases. The V gene's germline CDR1 is LGHDT and CDR2 YNNKEL (reference sequence). This CDR3 comprises 14 residues. The CDR3 here is CASSQTGEYTEAFF. The DNA for the CDR3 is TGTGCCAGCAGCCAAACAGGGGAGTACACTGAAGCTTTCTTT.

The J gene is TRBJ2-7, the V gene TRBV27, with 9 bases identical to TRBD1. The CDR3 has 14 amino acids. The V and J ends lost 7 bases and 1 base, in that order; junction bases with no gene match: 5. CDR1 is MNHEY and CDR2 is SMNVEV in the germline V gene (reference sequence). CDR3 DNA: TGTGCCAGCAAGAGAGGGACAGGGTCCTACGAGCAGTACTTC. This gives the protein CASKRGTGSYEQYF.

V and J are TRBV6-6 and TRBJ2-1, with TRBD2 matching over 8 bases. The CDR3 sequence is 14 residues long. Germline lookup yields CDR1 MNHNY and CDR2 SVGAGI (reference sequence). Unmatched junction bases numbered 6, after V lost 4 bases and J lost 7 bases. Here the CDR3 DNA reads TGTGCCAGCAGTTCCTTCGGGGGGGAAAATGAGCAGTTCTTC. It encodes CASSSFGGENEQFF.

The chain has TRBV6-4 and TRBJ2-1, with D perhaps matching TRBD1 (6 bases). The CDR3 loop spans 14 amino acids. V dropped 4 bases and J dropped 9 bases, with 16 bases sitting between them. The germline CDR1 and CDR2 sequences are MRHNA and SNTAGT. The CDR3 DNA follows: TGTGCCAGCAGTGTAGGGAACAGGGTTCGTGAGCAGTTCTTC. Translated: CASSVGNRVREQFF.

The chain joins TRBV18 to TRBJ1-1, with TRBD1 matching over 10 bases. CDR1 KGHSH and CDR2 LQKENI come from the germline V gene. V lost 2 bases, J lost 5 bases, and 2 bases stayed unmatched. This CDR3 is 14 amino acids long. The CDR3: CASSPRDRGTEAFF. For the CDR3, the DNA is TGTGCCAGCTCACCAAGGGACAGGGGAACTGAAGCTTTCTTT.

The DNA of the CDR3 is TGTGCCAGCAGTGTCCAACAGTACCAAGAGACCCAGTACTTC. Translating it yields CASSVQQYQETQYF. The rearrangement links TRBV2 to TRBJ2-5, with unresolved D. This CDR3 has 14 amino acids. V lost 4 bases, J lost 0 bases, and 9 bases lay in between. Germline values: CDR1 SNHLY, CDR2 FYNNEI.

In the case of this clone: Germline is not matched at one junction end, which may reflect a read error. The J gene is TRBJ1-2, the V gene TRBV3-1 (or the pseudogene TRBV3-2); the D gene is possibly TRBD1 (5 bases). The CDR3 sequence is 15 residues long. Looked up from germline, CDR1 is LGHDT and CDR2 is YNNKEL (reference sequence). The CDR3 DNA reads TGTGCCAGCAGCCAAGATTGGTCACAGGCCTATGGCTGCACCTTC. This sequence encodes CASSQDWSQAYGCTF.

This clone occurred once. The rearrangement uses TRBV9 and TRBJ2-1; D is uncertain. V lost 0 bases, J lost 5 bases, and 12 bases lay in between. The V gene's germline CDR1 is SGDLS and CDR2 YYNGEE. The CDR3 loop spans 15 amino acids. This CDR3 is CASSVAPSVDNEQFF. CDR3 sequence (DNA): TGTGCCAGCAGCGTAGCCCCTAGTGTAGACAATGAGCAGTTCTTC. The full variable domain, with the rest looked up from reference TRBV9 and TRBJ2-1, is DSGVTQTPKHLITATGQRVTLRCSPRSGDLSVYWYQQSLDQGLQFLIQYYNGEERAKGNILERFSAQQFPDLHSELNLSSLELGDSALYFCASSVAPSVDNEQFFGPGTRLTVL.

This chain connects TRBV6-2 or TRBV6-3 to TRBJ1-4; 8 nucleotides agree with TRBD1. J gave up 7 bases and V 4 bases, and 5 bases lay outside the gene matches. Germline V gives CDR1 MNHEY, CDR2 SVGEGT. The CDR3 is 14 residues long. The CDR3 is CASSLDRVSEKLFF. The CDR3 DNA is TGTGCCAGCAGTTTGGACAGGGTATCTGAAAAACTGTTTTTT.

This chain uses TRBV24-1 with TRBJ2-1, with D possibly TRBD2 on 6 matching bases. Trimming pared 9 bases from V and 9 bases from J, leaving 17 bases between. The germline V gene encodes CDR1 KGHDR and CDR2 SFDVKD. This CDR3 has 13 amino acids. Here the CDR3 DNA reads TGTGCCACCGCGGACGGACGGGGAGGTGAGCAGTTCTTC. Amino acid sequence: CATADGRGGEQFF.

V and J are TRBV30 and TRBJ2-5; 7 positions agree with TRBD2. Germline V gene lookup returns CDR1 GTSNPN and CDR2 SVGIG (reference sequence). Germline trimming cut 7 bases from V and 4 bases from J; bases unmatched to any gene: 3. This CDR3 is 11 amino acids long. This CDR3 reads CASREAETQYF. The CDR3 coding sequence is TGTGCCTCACGGGAGGCAGAGACCCAGTACTTC.

The chain combines TRBV19 with TRBJ1-1, with 10 bases that match TRBD1. CDR3 length: 16 amino acids. The germline V gene has CDR1 LNHDA and CDR2 SQIVND (reference sequence). J was trimmed by 1 base and V by 5 bases; bases with no gene match: 7. CDR3 DNA sequence: TGTGCCAGTAGTCTCGGGACAGGGGCAGGGAACACTGAAGCTTTCTTT. Protein sequence: CASSLGTGAGNTEAFF.

The chain recombines TRBV5-6 with TRBJ2-1; 7 bases fit TRBD2. The CDR3 covers 14 residues. The V gene's germline CDR1 is SGHDT and CDR2 YYEEEE. With 0 bases clipped from V and 9 bases from J, the junction kept 6 bases outside the gene matches. CDR3 protein: CASSLGLAVGEQFF. Written as DNA, the CDR3 is TGTGCCAGCAGCTTGGGACTAGCAGTCGGTGAGCAGTTCTTC. Supplemented by reference TRBV5-6 and TRBJ2-1, the full variable domain reads DAGVTQSPTHLIKTRGQQVTLRCSPKSGHDTVSWYQQALGQGPQFIFQYYEEEERQRGNFPDRFSGHQFPNYSSELNVNALLLGDSALYLCASSLGLAVGEQFFGPGTRLTVL.